The present entry profiles one T cell receptor (beta chain) with its context. This record belongs to a study of blood T cell repertoires in COVID-19. Study details: In each case, the material was cDNA or gDNA derived from T cells, B-cell-depleted T cells, or PBMCs.

The V gene end was trimmed by 2 bases and the J gene end by 5 bases; junction bases not matched to a gene: 4. Per germline, CDR1 SGHRS and CDR2 YFSETQ. The CDR3 contains 13 residues. The assay was immunoSEQ multiplex PCR, and TCRdb's table has in-frame clones only and misses some. The sample has 200,000 to 250,000 clones, 70% to 90% seen once. Sequenced material: PBMCs or T cells enriched from blood (not recorded which). The TCR originated in a man over 45 who had been exposed to COVID-19. V and J are TRBV5-1 and TRBJ2-7; 7 bases map to TRBD1. CDR3 in DNA: TGCGCCAGCAGCTTCAACAGGGGAGACGAGCAGTACTTC. Its translation is CASSFNRGDEQYF.